The 32 T cell receptor beta chains below come from one sample, sequenced in a study of control samples from healthy donors and cancer patients. TCRdb's table, derived via immunoSEQ multiplex PCR, lists solely in-frame clones and lacks some. Among about 110,000 clones listed, approximately 82% were seen once. Sequences were obtained from blood. All receptors come from a man between 18 and 35 years old in good health.

The chain combines TRBV19 with TRBJ1-2; D not resolved. This CDR3 has 18 residues. V lost 0 bases and J lost 0, with 17 bases in between. CDR1 and CDR2 from the germline V gene are LNHDA and SQIVND (reference sequence). CDR3 protein: CASSIDASETTTNYGYTF. The CDR3 nucleotides read TGTGCCAGTAGTATAGATGCGTCCGAGACTACGACTAACTATGGCTACACCTTC.

The CDR3 spells CASSFWGPNSPLHF. In DNA form, the CDR3 reads TGTGCCAGCAGCTTTTGGGGGCCAAATTCACCCCTCCACTTT. The chain uses TRBV13 and TRBJ1-6, with a weak D call TRBD1 (6 bases). This CDR3 spans 14 amino acids. Germline CDR1 reads PRHDT; CDR2 reads FYEKMQ (reference sequence). V lost 3 bases, J lost 7 bases, and 10 bases lay in between. Together with reference TRBV13 and TRBJ1-6, the CDR3 gives the full variable domain: AAGVIQSPRHLIKEKRETATLKCYPIPRHDTVYWYQQGPGQDPQFLISFYEKMQSDKGSIPDRFSAQQFSDYHSELNMSSLELGDSALYFCASSFWGPNSPLHFGNGTRLTVT.

This chain connects TRBV5-1 to TRBJ1-1; no firm D call. Germline lookup yields CDR1 SGHRS and CDR2 YFSETQ. The ends were cut back, 1 base at V and 2 bases at J, with 9 bases in the middle. This CDR3 has 14 amino acids. The CDR3 loop reads CASSLKFQNTEAFF. In DNA form, the CDR3 reads TGCGCCAGCAGCTTGAAGTTCCAAAACACTGAAGCTTTCTTT.

The V call is TRBV27, the J call TRBJ2-7; D possibly uses TRBD1 or TRBD2 (6 bases each). V gave up 3 bases and J gave up 2 bases, with 11 bases separating them. This CDR3 has 14 residues. The germline gives CDR1 MNHEY, CDR2 SMNVEV (reference sequence). CDR3 protein: CASSLSRGPYEQYF. The CDR3 nucleotides are TGTGCCAGCAGTTTGTCACGGGGGCCCTACGAGCAGTACTTC.

This clone was detected ten times or more. This rearrangement joins TRBV19 to TRBJ1-6, with a possible D match to TRBD1 (6 bases). This CDR3 is built from 14 residues. Germline assignment: CDR1 LNHDA and CDR2 SQIVND (reference sequence). The germline V and J ends were trimmed by 0 bases and 16 bases, with 16 bases remaining between them. DNA of the CDR3: TGTGCCAGTAGTATAGATAAGCAGGGGAACCATCTCCACTTT. It yields the protein CASSIDKQGNHLHF.

The V call is TRBV11-2, the J call TRBJ2-6; D is unclear. The V gene's germline CDR1 is SGHAT and CDR2 FQNNGV. This CDR3 has 19 amino acids. Trimming left V 1 base short and J 1 base short, with 17 bases between. CDR3 sequence: CASSLVMAHHPSGANVLTF. CDR3 DNA: TGTGCCAGCAGCTTAGTGATGGCACATCACCCGTCTGGGGCCAACGTCCTGACTTTC. Full variable domain (outside the CDR3, taken from reference TRBV11-2 and TRBJ2-6): EAGVAQSPRYKIIEKRQSVAFWCNPISGHATLYWYQQILGQGPKLLIQFQNNGVVDDSQLPKDRFSAERLKGVDSTLKIQPAKLEDSAVYLCASSLVMAHHPSGANVLTFGAGSRLTVL.

The chain recombines TRBV29-1 with TRBJ1-2; maybe TRBD1 (6 bases). The CDR3 length is 13 residues. Trimming cost V 3 bases and J 0 bases, with 8 bases left between them. Germline loops: CDR1 SQVTM, CDR2 ANQGSEA. This CDR3 is CSVEGAANYGYTF. DNA for the CDR3: TGCAGCGTTGAGGGGGCCGCTAACTATGGCTACACCTTC.

V usage is TRBV27 and J usage is TRBJ2-2, with D unclear. The CDR3 consists of 13 residues. Germline CDR1 is MNHEY and CDR2 is SMNVEV (reference sequence). V gave up 3 bases and J gave up 6 bases, with 8 bases separating them. DNA of the CDR3: TGTGCCAGCAGTTTCCGGGTGGCCGGGGAGCTGTTTTTT. It yields the protein CASSFRVAGELFF.

This clone was seen just once. The chain recombines TRBV13 with TRBJ1-1; D uncertain. CDR1 is PRHDT, CDR2 FYEKMQ, per germline (reference sequence). V gave up 2 bases and J gave up 4 bases, with 17 bases separating them. The CDR3 totals 16 residues. CDR3 region: CASSLRSGKGGTEAFF. CDR3 DNA sequence: TGTGCCAGCAGCTTAAGGTCCGGCAAAGGAGGCACTGAAGCTTTCTTT.

The chain carries TRBV3-1 (or the pseudogene TRBV3-2) and TRBJ1-1; D is perhaps TRBD1 (6 bases). CDR1 and CDR2 (germline): LGHDT, YNNKEL (reference sequence). The V end lost 4 bases, the J end lost 4 bases, and 16 bases lay between the germline ends. CDR3 size: 15 residues. The CDR3 protein is CASSPLGGRVTEAFF. As DNA, the CDR3 is TGTGCCAGCAGCCCCCTGGGGGGCAGGGTCACTGAAGCTTTCTTT.

The sample holds one count of this clone. The rearrangement links TRBV28 to TRBJ2-2; 7 nucleotides align to TRBD1. The length of the CDR3 is 18 residues. Germline CDR1 and CDR2: MDHEN and SYDVKM. The junction had 14 bases not matched to a gene; V was cut back by 1 base and J by 6 bases. The CDR3 nucleotides are TGTGCCAGCAGTTTATTGCGGCAGGGGGTTTATTTCGCCGGGGAGCTGTTTTTT. This encodes CASSLLRQGVYFAGELFF.

The rearrangement uses TRBV6-2 or TRBV6-3 and TRBJ1-6; D is ambiguous. V gave up 2 bases and J gave up 4 bases, with 9 bases separating them. Germline V gene sequence: CDR1 MNHEY, CDR2 SVGEGT. The CDR3 contains 15 residues. DNA for the CDR3: TGTGCCAGCAGTTACGGGCGGATTTATAATTCACCCCTCCACTTT. Its translation: CASSYGRIYNSPLHF.

The chain uses TRBV14 and TRBJ2-7; no definite D call. Trimming removed 4 bases from V and 4 bases from J, with 11 bases in between. Germline CDR1 reads SGHDN; CDR2 reads FVKESK. This CDR3 contains 13 residues. The CDR3 here is CASSRGRSYEQYV. The DNA for the CDR3 is TGTGCCAGCAGCCGCGGAAGGAGTTACGAGCAGTACGTC.

The chain is built from TRBV25-1 and TRBJ1-6; D uncertain. CDR1 MGHDK and CDR2 SYGVNS come from the germline V gene. The CDR3 is 14 residues long. With 4 bases removed from V and 3 bases from J, the gap between germline ends came to 7 bases. The CDR3 loop is CASSGRIYNSPLHF. The CDR3 nucleotides read TGTGCCAGCAGTGGCAGGATCTATAATTCACCCCTCCACTTT.

V usage is TRBV5-1 and J usage is TRBJ1-1, with 9 bases identical to TRBD1. V lost 4 bases to trimming and J lost 2 bases; unmatched junction nucleotides: 3. The CDR3 is 14 residues long. Germline-derived CDR1 and CDR2 are SGHRS and YFSETQ. CDR3 sequence reads: CASSEQGANTEAFF. CDR3 in DNA: TGCGCCAGCAGCGAACAGGGGGCTAACACTGAAGCTTTCTTT.

The gene calls are TRBV11-2 and TRBJ2-6; D call uncertain. CDR3 length: 15 residues. CDR1 and CDR2 (germline): SGHAT, FQNNGV. V lost 1 base and J lost 4, with 8 bases in between. The CDR3 region is CASSLVSLGANVLTF. The CDR3 DNA sequence: TGTGCCAGCAGCTTAGTTAGCCTAGGGGCCAACGTCCTGACTTTC.

The chain combines TRBV14 with TRBJ1-2; D remains ambiguous. V lost 3 bases and J lost 8, with 13 bases in between. The germline V gene has CDR1 SGHDN and CDR2 FVKESK. The CDR3 contains 13 residues. The CDR3 protein is CASSHGRRRGYTF. The CDR3 coding sequence is TGTGCCAGCAGCCACGGAAGACGGAGAGGCTACACCTTC.

V gene TRBV6-5 combines with J gene TRBJ2-2, with TRBD1 as a possible D gene (6 bases). This CDR3 comprises 13 residues. Germline CDR1 reads MNHEY; CDR2 reads SVGAGI. With 8 bases removed from V and 5 bases from J, the gap between germline ends came to 12 bases. In nucleotides, the CDR3 is TGTGCCAGCCCGAGGACAGAAACCGGGGAGCTGTTTTTT. The encoded protein is CASPRTETGELFF.

The genes are TRBV2 and TRBJ1-1; no reliable D call. The ends were cut back, 10 bases at V and 4 bases at J, with 16 bases in the middle. Germline-derived CDR1 and CDR2 are SNHLY and FYNNEI. The CDR3 runs to 13 residues. The CDR3 nucleotides read TGTGCCACTTCTGGGTTCGCCCTCACTGAAGCTTTCTTT. It yields the protein CATSGFALTEAFF.

This clone was counted at least ten times. The chain combines TRBV5-4 with TRBJ2-1; D is perhaps TRBD1 or TRBD2 (5 bases each). Per germline, CDR1 SGHNT and CDR2 YYREEE (reference sequence). V dropped 5 bases and J dropped 13 bases, with 16 bases sitting between them. The CDR3 covers 12 residues. The CDR3 protein is CASRLWGSSQFF. The CDR3 region has the DNA TGTGCCAGCAGACTTTGGGGGTCCTCCCAGTTCTTC.

V gene TRBV2 combines with J gene TRBJ2-3; D is undetermined. CDR3 length: 15 residues. CDR1 SNHLY and CDR2 FYNNEI come from the germline V gene. Trimming took 5 bases from V and 0 from J, leaving 12 bases between them. CDR3 nucleotide sequence: TGTGCCAGCAGTCCCCCGGGCCCCAGCACAGATACGCAGTATTTT. It is translated as CASSPPGPSTDTQYF.

This clone was found many times. The chain carries TRBV4-1 and TRBJ2-3, with no clear D. The CDR3 runs to 15 residues. The V gene lost 1 base and the J gene lost 2 bases, with 10 bases spanning the gap. Germline values: CDR1 MGHRA, CDR2 YSYEKL. The CDR3 reads CASSQASKDTDTQYF. The CDR3 DNA sequence: TGCGCCAGCAGCCAAGCCAGTAAAGACACAGATACGCAGTATTTT.

V and J are TRBV27 and TRBJ1-2; perhaps TRBD1 as D (6 bases). Germline V gives CDR1 MNHEY, CDR2 SMNVEV (reference sequence). This CDR3 comprises 15 residues. V was pared by 4 bases and J by 5 bases, with 17 bases between. In DNA form, the CDR3 reads TGTGCCAGCAGTTCCTCAAACAGGGAGTTATATGGCTACACCTTC. It codes for CASSSSNRELYGYTF.

CDR3 sequence (DNA): TGTGCCTGGAGTGGACAGGGGGCGTTGAACACTGAAGCTTTCTTT. As protein: CAWSGQGALNTEAFF. V and J are TRBV30 and TRBJ1-1; 10 bases match TRBD1. In germline, CDR1 is GTSNPN, CDR2 SVGIG (reference sequence). Unmatched junction bases numbered 2, after V lost 1 base and J lost 0 bases. The CDR3 has 15 amino acids. Based on the CDR3 plus reference TRBV30 and TRBJ1-1, the full variable domain is SQTIHQWPATLVQPVGSPLSLECTVEGTSNPNLYWYRQAAGRGLQLLFYSVGIGQISSEVPQNLSASRPQDRQFILSSKKLLLSDSGFYLCAWSGQGALNTEAFFGQGTRLTVV.

V usage is TRBV20-1 and J usage is TRBJ1-1; TRBD1 is a possible D gene (5 bases). The CDR3 has 11 residues. The V and J ends lost 3 bases and 7 bases respectively, with 9 bases between them. Per germline, CDR1 DFQATT and CDR2 SNEGSKA (reference sequence). The CDR3 DNA sequence: TGCAGTGCTAGTAGCAGGGTTGAAGCTTTCTTT. It codes for CSASSRVEAFF.

The table lists this clone with a count of one. V and J are TRBV5-1 and TRBJ2-5; 13 positions match TRBD2. The CDR3 is made up of 16 amino acids. Germline values: CDR1 SGHRS, CDR2 YFSETQ. V gave up 4 bases and J gave up 2 bases; unmatched junction bases: 5. The CDR3 protein is CASSAGLAGPQETQYF. The CDR3 DNA is TGCGCCAGCAGCGCGGGACTAGCGGGGCCACAAGAGACCCAGTACTTC.

The V gene is TRBV7-9, the J gene TRBJ1-2; 12 nucleotides agree with TRBD1. This CDR3 contains 19 residues. Germline V CDR1 and CDR2: SEHNR, FQNEAQ (reference sequence). After removal of 5 bases from V and 4 bases from J, the junction contained 17 bases not matched to a gene. CDR3: CASSPKPGQGALSSYGYTF. The CDR3 bases are TGTGCCAGCAGCCCGAAACCGGGACAGGGGGCCTTGTCTAGCTATGGCTACACCTTC.

The table lists this clone with a few counts. V usage is TRBV12-3 or TRBV12-4 and J usage is TRBJ1-2; D unresolved. Trimming cost V 3 bases and J 5 bases, with 7 bases left between them. The CDR3 totals 12 residues. The CDR3 sequence: CASSFNMYGYTF. The DNA for the CDR3 is TGTGCCAGCAGTTTTAATATGTATGGCTACACCTTC.

V and J are TRBV11-2 and TRBJ2-1; D is perhaps TRBD1 or TRBD2 (5 bases each). Germline V lookup: CDR1 SGHAT, CDR2 FQNNGV. The germline V and J ends were trimmed by 5 bases and 3 bases, with 14 bases remaining between them. This CDR3 comprises 15 residues. CDR3 sequence reads: CASSPGTQIYNEQFF. The CDR3 nucleotides read TGTGCCAGCAGCCCGGGGACCCAGATCTACAATGAGCAGTTCTTC.

A single count supports this clone. CDR3 nucleotide sequence: TGCAGTGCTAGTAGCGGTTCCGGGACAGGGGGATTTTGGAATCAGCCCCAGCATTTT. It codes for CSASSGSGTGGFWNQPQHF. The chain combines TRBV20-1 with TRBJ1-5, with 11 bases matching TRBD1. The trim removed 3 bases at V and 4 bases at J, leaving 17 bases unmatched. The CDR3 covers 19 residues. Germline lookup yields CDR1 DFQATT and CDR2 SNEGSKA (reference sequence).

The chain employs TRBV19 and TRBJ2-5; 7 bases are shared with TRBD2. This CDR3 contains 13 residues. The V segment lost 4 bases and the J segment 1 base; nucleotides outside the gene matches: 0. The germline V gene has CDR1 LNHDA and CDR2 SQIVND (reference sequence). The CDR3, as DNA: TGTGCCAGTAGTAAGCGGGGCCAAGAGACCCAGTACTTC. It yields the protein CASSKRGQETQYF.

This chain joins TRBV27 and TRBJ2-3; 8 bases agree with TRBD2. The CDR3 is 14 residues long. Per germline, CDR1 MNHEY and CDR2 SMNVEV (reference sequence). After removal of 3 bases from V and 5 bases from J, the junction contained 4 bases not matched to a gene. CDR3 DNA: TGTGCCAGCAGTTTTCGGGGGGGTGTAGATACGCAGTATTTT. It codes for CASSFRGGVDTQYF.